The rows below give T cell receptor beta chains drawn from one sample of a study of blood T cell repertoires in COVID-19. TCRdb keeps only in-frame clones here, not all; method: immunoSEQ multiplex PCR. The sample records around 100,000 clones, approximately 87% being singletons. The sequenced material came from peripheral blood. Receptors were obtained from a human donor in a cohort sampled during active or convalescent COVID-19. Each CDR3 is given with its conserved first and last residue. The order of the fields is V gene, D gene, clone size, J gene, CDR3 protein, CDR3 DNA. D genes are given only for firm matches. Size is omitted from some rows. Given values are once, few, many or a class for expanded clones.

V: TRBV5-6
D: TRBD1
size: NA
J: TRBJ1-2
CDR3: CASSLVAGGNYGYTF
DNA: TGTGCCAGCAGCTTGGTCGCAGGGGGAAACTATGGCTACACCTTC

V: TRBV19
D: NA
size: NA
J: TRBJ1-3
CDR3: CASSIWQRRGNTIYF
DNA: TGTGCCAGTAGTATTTGGCAGAGGAGAGGAAACACCATATATTTT

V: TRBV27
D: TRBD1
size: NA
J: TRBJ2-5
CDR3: CATALAGGRETQYF
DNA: TGTGCCACCGCACTAGCAGGGGGCCGGGAGACCCAGTACTTC

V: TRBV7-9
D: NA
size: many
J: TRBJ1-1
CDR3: CASSSPERGKTEAFF
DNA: TGTGCCAGCAGCTCCCCGGAAAGGGGTAAGACTGAAGCTTTCTTT

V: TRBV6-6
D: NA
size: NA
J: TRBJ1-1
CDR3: CASSRGWNTEAFF
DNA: TGTGCCAGTTCCAGGGGCTGGAACACTGAAGCTTTCTTT

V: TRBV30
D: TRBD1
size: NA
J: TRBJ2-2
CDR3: CAWSGGTGSNTGELFF
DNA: TGTGCCTGGAGTGGGGGGACAGGCTCGAACACCGGGGAGCTGTTTTTT

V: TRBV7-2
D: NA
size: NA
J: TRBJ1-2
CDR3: CASSLEGHNYGYTF
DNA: TGTGCCAGCAGCTTAGAGGGACATAACTATGGCTACACCTTC

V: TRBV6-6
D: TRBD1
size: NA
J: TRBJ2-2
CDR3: CASRTRTGGTTGELFF
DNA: TGTGCCAGCAGAACGAGGACAGGGGGTACCACCGGGGAGCTGTTTTTT

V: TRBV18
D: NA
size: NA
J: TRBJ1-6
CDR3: CASSPSGSNSPLHF
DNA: TGTGCCAGCTCACCCTCCGGGTCTAATTCACCCCTCCACTTT

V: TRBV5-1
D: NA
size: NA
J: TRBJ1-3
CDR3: CASGLGYSGNTIYF
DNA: TGCGCCAGCGGACTAGGTTACTCTGGAAACACCATATATTTT

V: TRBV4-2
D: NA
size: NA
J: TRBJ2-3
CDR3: CASSQDPPVGASFPPDTQYF
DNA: TGTGCCAGCAGCCAAGATCCGCCTGTAGGGGCCTCCTTTCCTCCAGATACGCAGTATTTT

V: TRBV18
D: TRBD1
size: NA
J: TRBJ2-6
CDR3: CASSPRQGSGANVLTF
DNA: TGTGCCAGCTCACCTCGACAGGGGTCTGGGGCCAACGTCCTGACTTTC

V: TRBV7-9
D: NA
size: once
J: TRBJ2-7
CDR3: CASSLSAPTYEQYF
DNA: TGTGCCAGCAGCTTATCAGCGCCGACCTACGAGCAGTACTTC

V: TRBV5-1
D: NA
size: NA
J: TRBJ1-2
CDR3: CASSHDTDGYTF
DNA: TGCGCCAGCAGCCATGACACCGATGGCTACACCTTC

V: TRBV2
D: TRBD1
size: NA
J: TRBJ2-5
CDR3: CASSGDRSGKETQYF
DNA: TGTGCCAGCAGTGGGGACAGGTCGGGGAAAGAGACCCAGTACTTC

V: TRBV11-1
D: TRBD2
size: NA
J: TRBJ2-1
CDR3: CASSSSRASGEQFF
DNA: TGTGCCAGCAGCTCCAGTCGGGCTAGCGGGGAGCAGTTCTTC

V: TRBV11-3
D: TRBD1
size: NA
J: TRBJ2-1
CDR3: CASSFRTGTYNEQFF
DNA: TGTGCCAGCAGCTTCCGGACAGGGACTTACAATGAGCAGTTCTTC

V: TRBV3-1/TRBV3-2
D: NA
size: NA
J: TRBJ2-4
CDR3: CASSQDRLAKNIQYF
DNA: TGTGCCAGCAGCCAAGATCGGTTAGCCAAAAACATTCAGTACTTC

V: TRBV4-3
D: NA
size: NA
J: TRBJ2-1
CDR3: CASSQIHKQGSYNEQFF
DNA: TGCGCCAGCAGCCAAATCCATAAACAGGGCTCCTACAATGAGCAGTTCTTC

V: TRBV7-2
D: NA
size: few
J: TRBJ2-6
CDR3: CASSFQAAPSGANVLTF
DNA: TGTGCCAGCAGCTTTCAGGCCGCCCCTTCTGGGGCCAACGTCCTGACTTTC

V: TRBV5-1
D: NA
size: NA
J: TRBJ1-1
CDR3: CASGNRHEAFF
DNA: TGCGCCAGCGGCAACAGACATGAAGCTTTCTTT

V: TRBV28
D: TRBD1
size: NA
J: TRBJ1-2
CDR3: CASTLRGRDYGYTF
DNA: TGTGCCAGCACCTTAAGGGGGCGCGACTATGGCTACACCTTC